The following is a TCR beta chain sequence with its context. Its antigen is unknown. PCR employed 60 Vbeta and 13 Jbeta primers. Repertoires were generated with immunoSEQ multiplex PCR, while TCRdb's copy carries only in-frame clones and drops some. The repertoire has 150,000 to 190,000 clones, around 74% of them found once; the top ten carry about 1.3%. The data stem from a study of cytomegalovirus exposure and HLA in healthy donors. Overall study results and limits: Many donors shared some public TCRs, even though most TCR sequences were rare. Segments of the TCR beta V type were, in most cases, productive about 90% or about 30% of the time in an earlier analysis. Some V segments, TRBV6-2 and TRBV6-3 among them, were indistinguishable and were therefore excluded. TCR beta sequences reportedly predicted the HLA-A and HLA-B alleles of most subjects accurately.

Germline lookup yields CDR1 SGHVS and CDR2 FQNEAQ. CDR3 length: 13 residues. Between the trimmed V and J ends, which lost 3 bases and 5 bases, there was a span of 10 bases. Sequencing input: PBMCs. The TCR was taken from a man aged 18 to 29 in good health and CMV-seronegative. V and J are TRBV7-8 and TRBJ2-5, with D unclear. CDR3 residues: CASSFGPGETQYF. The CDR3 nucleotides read TGTGCCAGCAGCTTTGGGCCTGGTGAGACCCAGTACTTC.